This is a list of T cell receptor beta chains from one sample in a study of T cells in Graves' hyperthyroidism and ophthalmopathy. TCRdb analysed the multiplex PCR reads with MiXCR anew, one entry per CDR3 protein. The table includes some 500,000 distinct CDR3 sequences, approximately 14% detected once. The sample was blood. Source of these receptors: a young woman with Graves' hyperthyroidism. Each CDR3 is given with its conserved first and last residue. A D gene is named only where the DNA matches it firmly. Not all rows give a size; the values are once, few, many and, for expanded clones, a class.

j_gene,abundance,d_gene,v_gene,CDR3nt,CDR3aa
TRBJ2-7,many,NA,TRBV6-1,TGTGCCAGCAGGGCCGGTTACTACGAGCAGTACTTC,CASRAGYYEQYF
TRBJ1-2,few,NA,TRBV5-8,TGTGCCAGCAGCCTCTCCGGGACGGAGAACTATGGCTACACCTTC,CASSLSGTENYGYTF
TRBJ2-7,NA,TRBD1,TRBV19,TGTGCCAGTACCCCCGACAGGGGTTCGGGCTACGAGCAGTACTTC,CASTPDRGSGYEQYF
TRBJ2-7,many,NA,TRBV2,TGTGCCAGCACGCCAGCCCCCAACGATGAGAGCTCCTACGAGCAGTACTTC,CASTPAPNDESSYEQYF
TRBJ2-1,few,TRBD1,TRBV7-9,TGTGCCAGCAGCCCAGGACAGGGATCTGATGAGCAGTTCTTC,CASSPGQGSDEQFF
TRBJ1-1,NA,TRBD1,TRBV11-2,TGTGCCAGCAGCCCGGGACAGACCATGAACACTGAAGCTTTCTTT,CASSPGQTMNTEAFF
TRBJ2-1,NA,TRBD2,TRBV7-3,TGTGCCAGCAGCTTAGTTGCGGGAGGGCCCCACGGTGAGCAGTTCTTC,CASSLVAGGPHGEQFF
TRBJ1-1,many,NA,TRBV18,TGTGCCAGCTCACCACCGACGGACACTGAAGCTTTCTTT,CASSPPTDTEAFF
TRBJ2-3,many,NA,TRBV24-1,TGTGCCACCAGTGATTTTGTCGCAGATACGCAGTATTTT,CATSDFVADTQYF
TRBJ2-1,many,NA,TRBV12-5,TGTGCTAGTGGTTCCCTTTTGGCAAGCTCCTACAATGAGCAGTTCTTC,CASGSLLASSYNEQFF
TRBJ2-5,many,TRBD2,TRBV14,TGTGCCAGCAGCCCCGGGACTAGCGGGAGTAGGGAGACCCAGTACTTC,CASSPGTSGSRETQYF
TRBJ2-5,many,TRBD2,TRBV20-1,TGCAGTGCTACCAGGACTAGCGGGAGGTCCCCCCCGGAGACCCAGTACTTC,CSATRTSGRSPPETQYF
TRBJ2-3,few,TRBD1,TRBV5-8,TGTGCCAGCGACAGGGTTTGGCTTGGCACAGATACGCAGTATTTT,CASDRVWLGTDTQYF
TRBJ2-3,few,NA,TRBV7-6,TGTGCCAGCAGCTTAGAGGTGCCCGGCACAGATACGCAGTATTTT,CASSLEVPGTDTQYF
TRBJ2-1,many,TRBD2,TRBV29-1,TGCAGCGTTACCCCGATAGCGGGAGGGGAGCAGTTCTTC,CSVTPIAGGEQFF
TRBJ2-1,many,TRBD2,TRBV10-3,TGTGCCATCAGCCTAGCGGTCCCTGAGGGTGAGCAGTTCTTC,CAISLAVPEGEQFF
TRBJ2-7,NA,NA,TRBV28,TGTGCCAGCGGGGAGGGGGGGGCGCAAGGCGAGCAGTACTTC,CASGEGGAQGEQYF
TRBJ2-1,many,NA,TRBV29-1,TGCAGCGCCCCCGCAGAGGGCTACAATGAGCAGTTCTTC,CSAPAEGYNEQFF
TRBJ2-3,many,NA,TRBV2,TGTGCCAGCATCCCCAGGGGGGCGGAAGCTAGCACAGATACGCAGTATTTT,CASIPRGAEASTDTQYF
TRBJ2-3,many,TRBD2,TRBV5-6,TGTGCCAGCTCACCTGAACTAGCGGGAGTTGATACGCAGTATTTT,CASSPELAGVDTQYF
TRBJ2-1,many,NA,TRBV11-2,TGTGCCAGCAGCTCGGCGGCGGAAGGCGACAATGAGCAGTTCTTC,CASSSAAEGDNEQFF
TRBJ2-7,many,NA,TRBV10-3,TGTGCCATCAGTGAGTCTAAGTCGGGGAGCGCCTACGAGCAGTACTTC,CAISESKSGSAYEQYF
TRBJ1-2,few,NA,TRBV10-3,TGTGCCATCGAGTCCGGGGACTATGGCTACACCTTC,CAIESGDYGYTF
TRBJ2-3,NA,TRBD2,TRBV7-7,TGTGCTAGCAGCCCGGGACTAAGCTACACAGATACGCAGTATTTT,CASSPGLSYTDTQYF
TRBJ1-1,few,NA,TRBV5-8,TGTGCCAGCAGCTTGGAACGGCAGGGGAGGGCTTTCTTT,CASSLERQGRAFF
TRBJ2-2,many,NA,TRBV29-1,TGCAGCGTTGTTCTCGGCGGGGCCGGGGAGCTGTTTTTT,CSVVLGGAGELFF
TRBJ1-1,many,NA,TRBV20-1,TGCAGTGCATCCCGGGCGACAACGAACACTGAAGCTTTCTTT,CSASRATTNTEAFF
TRBJ2-6,NA,TRBD1,TRBV5-1,TGCGCCAGCAGAAGGGACAGCAGCTCTGGGGCCAACGTCCTGACTTTC,CASRRDSSSGANVLTF
TRBJ1-5,NA,NA,TRBV12-3/TRBV12-4,TGTGCCACAGGGTCCTCAGGGCGAAATCAGCCCCAGCATTTT,CATGSSGRNQPQHF
TRBJ2-2,many,TRBD2,TRBV5-6,TGTGCCAGCAGCCCGCCCCCGCTAGCGGGCAACACCGGGGAGCTGTTTTTT,CASSPPPLAGNTGELFF
TRBJ2-7,NA,TRBD2,TRBV11-2,TGTGCCAGCAGCCTCCCGGCCGCGGGAGTCCCCTACGAGCAGTACTTC,CASSLPAAGVPYEQYF
TRBJ2-1,NA,TRBD2,TRBV12-3/TRBV12-4,TGTGCCAGCAGATTGAGCGGGAGGGCCTCGGAGCAGTTCTTC,CASRLSGRASEQFF
TRBJ2-6,many,TRBD1,TRBV28,TGTGCCAGCAGGCCCTGGGCCCGACAGGGTGGGGCCAACGTCCTGACTTTC,CASRPWARQGGANVLTF
TRBJ1-2,few,NA,TRBV5-1,TGCGCCAGCAGCCGGGACTTTGCTAACTATGGCTACACCTTC,CASSRDFANYGYTF
TRBJ2-7,few,NA,TRBV11-2,TGTGCCAGCAGCTCGCTTTGGACGGACGAGCAGTACTTC,CASSSLWTDEQYF
TRBJ1-5,NA,NA,TRBV24-1,TGTGCCACACAGGGAGTTAGCAATCAGCCCCAGCATTTT,CATQGVSNQPQHF
TRBJ2-1,many,TRBD1,TRBV11-3,TGTGCCAGCAGCTTTACAGGGGAAAATGAGCAGTTCTTC,CASSFTGENEQFF
TRBJ2-3,many,NA,TRBV12-3/TRBV12-4,TGTGCCAGCAGTTTGAGGGACTTCACAGATACGCAGTATTTT,CASSLRDFTDTQYF
TRBJ1-2,many,NA,TRBV7-6,TGTGCCAGCAGCTTAGGCCGGGGACGGAAGAACTATGGCTACACCTTC,CASSLGRGRKNYGYTF
TRBJ1-1,few,NA,TRBV7-9,TGTGCCAGTTCCGGGGGTAACATGAACACTGAAGCTTTCTTT,CASSGGNMNTEAFF
TRBJ1-1,many,NA,TRBV3-1,TGTGCCAGCAGCCAAGCGGCAGTACGGGACACTGAAGCTTTCTTT,CASSQAAVRDTEAFF
TRBJ2-7,NA,TRBD1,TRBV24-1,TGTGCCACCGCTGCCCTGGGACAGGGGAGCTACGAGCAGTACTTC,CATAALGQGSYEQYF
TRBJ2-5,NA,NA,TRBV7-9,NA,CASSFYICSAISATQYF
TRBJ2-3,NA,NA,TRBV7-2,TGTGCCAGCAGCTTAGGGGGAGGACGGACAGATACGCAGTATTTT,CASSLGGGRTDTQYF
TRBJ1-2,many,NA,TRBV5-1,TGCGCCAGCAGCTTGAGTGAGAACTATGGCTACACCTTC,CASSLSENYGYTF
TRBJ2-1,many,TRBD2,TRBV7-9,TGTGCCAGCAGCTCCAACGTAAAAGGACGGTCTAGCGGGAGTGGCAATGAGCAGTTCTTC,CASSSNVKGRSSGSGNEQFF
TRBJ1-1,NA,NA,TRBV5-1,TGCGCCAGCAGCTTGGCGTCGGGCCAAAACACTGAAGCTTTCTTT,CASSLASGQNTEAFF
TRBJ2-1,many,NA,TRBV11-3,TGTGCCAGCAGCTTAGAGGGGCATGAGCAGTTCTTC,CASSLEGHEQFF